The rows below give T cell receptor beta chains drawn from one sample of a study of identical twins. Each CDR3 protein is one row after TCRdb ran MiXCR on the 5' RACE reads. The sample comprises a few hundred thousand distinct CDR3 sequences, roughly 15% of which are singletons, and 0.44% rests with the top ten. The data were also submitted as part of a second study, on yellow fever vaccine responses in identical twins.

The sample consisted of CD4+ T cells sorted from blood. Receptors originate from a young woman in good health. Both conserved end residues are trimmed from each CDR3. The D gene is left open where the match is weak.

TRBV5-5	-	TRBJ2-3	ASSLGQSKDTQY
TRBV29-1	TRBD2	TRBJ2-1	SAQTSAGGSGREQF
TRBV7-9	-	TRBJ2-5	ASPPGHYQETQY
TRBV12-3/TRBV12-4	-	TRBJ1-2	ASRPPFS
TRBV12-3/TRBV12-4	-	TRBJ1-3	ASSQQGGSGNTIY
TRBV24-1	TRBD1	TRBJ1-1	ATRGQMNTEAF
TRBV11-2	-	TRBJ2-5	ASSLEAGVETQY
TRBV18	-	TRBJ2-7	ASSPDPYEQY
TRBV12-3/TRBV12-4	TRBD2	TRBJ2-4	ASGGGDFGKNIQY
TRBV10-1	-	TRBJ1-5	ASSAGQINQPQH
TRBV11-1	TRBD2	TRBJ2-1	ASSSHRGSGGISHEQF
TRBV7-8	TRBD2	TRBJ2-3	ASSLLASGGVGHESDTQY
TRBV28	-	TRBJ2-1	ASSLSVGEQF
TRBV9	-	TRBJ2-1	ASSVVAGTGNEQF
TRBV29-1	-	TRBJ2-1	SVPAWGDSYNEQF
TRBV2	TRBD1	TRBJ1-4	ASRRGQATNEKLF
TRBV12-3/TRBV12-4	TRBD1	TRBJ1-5	ASSSSRRGLFPHQPQH
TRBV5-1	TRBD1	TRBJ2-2	ASSLAPRGQDTGELF
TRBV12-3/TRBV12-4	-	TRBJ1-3	ASSRGSGNTIY
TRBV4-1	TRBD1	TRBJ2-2	ASSQDTRDRWGAGELF
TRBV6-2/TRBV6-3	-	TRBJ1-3	ASSTVSAGNTIY
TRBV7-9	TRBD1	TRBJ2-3	ASSKTWTGLSTDTQY
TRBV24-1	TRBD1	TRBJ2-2	ATSDFMGQGGNTGELF
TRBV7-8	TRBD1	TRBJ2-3	ASSLVGTELTDTQY
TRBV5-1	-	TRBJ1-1	ASSLMTAELNTEAF
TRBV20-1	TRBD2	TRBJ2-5	SARRLAGVGETQY
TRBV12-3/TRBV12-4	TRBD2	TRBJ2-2	ASSPPGLAYTGELF
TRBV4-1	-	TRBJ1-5	ASSQGEGQPQH
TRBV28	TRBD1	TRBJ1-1	ASSLLTGGKTEAF
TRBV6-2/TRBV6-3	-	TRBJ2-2	ASSGVVATGELF
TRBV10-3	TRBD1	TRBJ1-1	AISQGGARDTEAF
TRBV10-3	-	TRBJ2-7	ATGVVERSYEQY
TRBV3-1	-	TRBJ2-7	ASSQDTATYEQY
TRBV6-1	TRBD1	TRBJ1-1	ASRTGTGTEAF
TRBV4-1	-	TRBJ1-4	ASSQDDLGGAKLF
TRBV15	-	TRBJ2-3	ATSRDSPADTQY
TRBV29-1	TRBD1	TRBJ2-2	SVGTGHTGELF
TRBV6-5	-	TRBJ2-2	ASSYVGGRTGELF
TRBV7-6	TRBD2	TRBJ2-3	ASSPNLAGGPDTQY
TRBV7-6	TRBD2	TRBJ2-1	ASSLPVAGGDNEQF
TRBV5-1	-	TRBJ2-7	ASSLGGVRDEQY
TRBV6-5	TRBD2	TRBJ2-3	ASSYSRGGATDTQY
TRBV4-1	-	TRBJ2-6	ASSQGQTSGANVLT
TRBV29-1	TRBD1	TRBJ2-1	SVEDLLLGQVYNEQF
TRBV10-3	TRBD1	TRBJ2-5	AIRKDRAGQETQY
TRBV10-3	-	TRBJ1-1	AISGGGGPNTEAF
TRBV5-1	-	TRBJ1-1	ASSLAESNTEAF
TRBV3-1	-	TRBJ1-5	ASSQAGGGNQPQH
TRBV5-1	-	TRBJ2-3	ASSLVGLSTDTQY
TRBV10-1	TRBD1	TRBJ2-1	ASSELRTGEVRNEQF
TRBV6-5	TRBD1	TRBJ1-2	ASSYSNRGTGGYT
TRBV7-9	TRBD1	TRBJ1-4	ASSLQGTNEKLF